A selection of T cell receptor beta chains follows, all from one sample in a study of patients and donors after allogeneic stem cell transplantation. TCRdb used MiXCR to reprocess the RT-PCR reads, holding one entry per CDR3 protein. The data contain around 240,000 distinct CDR3 sequences, roughly 15% of them singletons. Material: blood, either unsorted or a sorted T cell fraction (not recorded which). The receptors stem from a human donor who was either an allogeneic HSCT recipient or a stem cell or donor lymphocyte infusion donor (not recorded which). It is not recorded whose cells these are; they may come from a transplant donor. The CDR3 runs from the conserved cysteine through the conserved F or W. The D gene is left open where the match is weak. Only part of the rows carry a size: once, few, many, or a class if the clone is expanded.

abundance: .
v_gene: TRBV7-8
j_gene: TRBJ2-2
d_gene: .
CDR3nt: TGTGCCAGCAGCCCCGCGGGACACCCCACCGGGGAGCTGTTTTTT
CDR3aa: CASSPAGHPTGELFF

abundance: few
v_gene: TRBV7-8
j_gene: TRBJ2-7
d_gene: .
CDR3nt: TGTGCCAGCTCCCGACGATCCTCGACAGGCCCCTACGAGCAGTACTTC
CDR3aa: CASSRRSSTGPYEQYF

abundance: many
v_gene: TRBV6-1
j_gene: TRBJ1-2
d_gene: .
CDR3nt: TGTGCCAGCAGTGAAGCGCCGCCCGGAGGACAGCCCTATGGCTACACCTTC
CDR3aa: CASSEAPPGGQPYGYTF

abundance: .
v_gene: TRBV29-1
j_gene: TRBJ2-1
d_gene: .
CDR3nt: TGCAGCGTCGGCCGGGGCTCTAAGGGCGATGAGCAGTTCTTC
CDR3aa: CSVGRGSKGDEQFF

abundance: few
v_gene: TRBV5-1
j_gene: TRBJ2-5
d_gene: TRBD2
CDR3nt: TGCGCCAGCGAATCTACGGGGGGGGGTGTGGAGACCCAGTACTTC
CDR3aa: CASESTGGGVETQYF

abundance: .
v_gene: TRBV2
j_gene: TRBJ1-1
d_gene: TRBD1
CDR3nt: TGTGCCAGCAGGGGACAGGGAACAAGGAACACTGAAGCTTTCTTT
CDR3aa: CASRGQGTRNTEAFF

abundance: .
v_gene: TRBV18
j_gene: TRBJ2-7
d_gene: TRBD1
CDR3nt: TGTGCCAGCTCACCACTGGGACAGGGGTGGCAGTACTTC
CDR3aa: CASSPLGQGWQYF

abundance: .
v_gene: TRBV9
j_gene: TRBJ2-1
d_gene: .
CDR3nt: TGTGCCAGCAGCGTAGCGTGGGGGGCCTCTACTTTTGAGCAGTTCTTC
CDR3aa: CASSVAWGASTFEQFF

abundance: .
v_gene: TRBV7-9
j_gene: TRBJ2-7
d_gene: TRBD2
CDR3nt: TGTGCCAACAGACAAGCTAGCGGGGGGGTCTACGAGCAGTACTTC
CDR3aa: CANRQASGGVYEQYF

abundance: few
v_gene: TRBV7-2
j_gene: TRBJ2-3
d_gene: TRBD2
CDR3nt: TGTGCCAGCAGCCCTCAAGCGGGGGGGCCGGATACGCAGTATTTT
CDR3aa: CASSPQAGGPDTQYF

abundance: .
v_gene: TRBV20-1
j_gene: TRBJ2-1
d_gene: .
CDR3nt: TGCAGTGCTAGGGGGGCCAGGGAGTTAAATGAGCAGTTCTTC
CDR3aa: CSARGARELNEQFF

abundance: .
v_gene: TRBV5-1
j_gene: TRBJ2-1
d_gene: TRBD2
CDR3nt: TGCGCCAGCAGCTTATATAGCGGGGGTTTGAGCTCCTACAATGAGCAGTTCTTC
CDR3aa: CASSLYSGGLSSYNEQFF

abundance: .
v_gene: TRBV12-3/TRBV12-4
j_gene: TRBJ2-7
d_gene: .
CDR3nt: TGTGCCAGCAGTCTAACAGGGGAGGGCGAGCAGTACTTC
CDR3aa: CASSLTGEGEQYF

abundance: many
v_gene: TRBV12-3/TRBV12-4
j_gene: TRBJ2-3
d_gene: TRBD2
CDR3nt: TGTGCCAGCAGCGCCACTAGCGGCCTCAATTATACGCAGTATTTT
CDR3aa: CASSATSGLNYTQYF

abundance: many
v_gene: TRBV20-1
j_gene: TRBJ1-6
d_gene: TRBD1
CDR3nt: TGCAGTGCTAGACCTACCGGGACAGGGATCAATTCACCCCTCCACTTT
CDR3aa: CSARPTGTGINSPLHF

abundance: many
v_gene: TRBV20-1
j_gene: TRBJ1-2
d_gene: .
CDR3nt: TGCAGCCCCCGGGGGACAAGGGAGGATGGCTACACCTTC
CDR3aa: CSPRGTREDGYTF

abundance: .
v_gene: TRBV9
j_gene: TRBJ2-7
d_gene: .
CDR3nt: TGTGCCAGCCCCCGAGAGAGGGGTGATATCGACGAGCAGTACTTC
CDR3aa: CASPRERGDIDEQYF

abundance: .
v_gene: TRBV7-9
j_gene: TRBJ2-7
d_gene: TRBD1
CDR3nt: TGTGCCAGCAGCCCATGGGACAGAACCTACGAGCAGTACTTC
CDR3aa: CASSPWDRTYEQYF

abundance: .
v_gene: TRBV27
j_gene: TRBJ2-7
d_gene: TRBD1
CDR3nt: TGTGCCAGCAGTTTCCGCACCGGGACAGGGGACGAGCAGTACTTC
CDR3aa: CASSFRTGTGDEQYF

abundance: many
v_gene: TRBV3-1
j_gene: TRBJ2-1
d_gene: .
CDR3nt: TGTGCCAGCAGTACAAACTACAATGAGCAGTTCTTC
CDR3aa: CASSTNYNEQFF

abundance: many
v_gene: TRBV6-2/TRBV6-3
j_gene: TRBJ1-1
d_gene: TRBD1
CDR3nt: TGTGCCAGCACCTTGGACAGGGGGTCCGTGAACACTGAAGCTTTCTTT
CDR3aa: CASTLDRGSVNTEAFF

abundance: .
v_gene: TRBV6-2/TRBV6-3
j_gene: TRBJ2-7
d_gene: TRBD1
CDR3nt: TGTGCCAGCAGTTATGGCAGGGGGTCCTACGAGCAGTACTTC
CDR3aa: CASSYGRGSYEQYF

abundance: .
v_gene: TRBV7-2
j_gene: TRBJ1-2
d_gene: .
CDR3nt: TGTGCCAGCAGCTCTGGGTGGGGGGGCTACACCTTC
CDR3aa: CASSSGWGGYTF

abundance: .
v_gene: TRBV5-1
j_gene: TRBJ1-6
d_gene: .
CDR3nt: TGCGCCGAGTTCTATAATTCACCCCTCCACTTT
CDR3aa: CAEFYNSPLHF

abundance: many
v_gene: TRBV29-1
j_gene: TRBJ2-1
d_gene: TRBD2
CDR3nt: TGCAGCGTCCGTAGCGGGGGGCTCCGGGGGGAGCAGTTCTTC
CDR3aa: CSVRSGGLRGEQFF

abundance: many
v_gene: TRBV3-1
j_gene: TRBJ1-2
d_gene: .
CDR3nt: TGTGCCAGCAGCCAAGGGTCAGGGGCGAATGGCTACACCTTC
CDR3aa: CASSQGSGANGYTF

abundance: few
v_gene: TRBV5-1
j_gene: TRBJ2-7
d_gene: TRBD1
CDR3nt: TGCGCCAGCACTAGGGGACAGGGTCCCCACGAGCAGTACTTC
CDR3aa: CASTRGQGPHEQYF

abundance: many
v_gene: TRBV3-1
j_gene: TRBJ2-3
d_gene: .
CDR3nt: TGTGCCAGCAGCCAAGTCCGGGGCGCGCAGTATTTT
CDR3aa: CASSQVRGAQYF

abundance: many
v_gene: TRBV24-1
j_gene: TRBJ2-1
d_gene: TRBD2
CDR3nt: TGTGCCACCAGTGATTACGGGACGGTAGGCGGGGGTGAGCAGTTCTTC
CDR3aa: CATSDYGTVGGGEQFF

abundance: many
v_gene: TRBV28
j_gene: TRBJ2-2
d_gene: .
CDR3nt: TGTGCCAGCAGTTTATCCACGGGGGTGAACACCGGGGAGCTGTTTTTT
CDR3aa: CASSLSTGVNTGELFF

abundance: many
v_gene: TRBV12-3/TRBV12-4
j_gene: TRBJ1-5
d_gene: .
CDR3nt: TGTGCCAGCAGTGCCACAGGTCAGCCCCAGCATTTT
CDR3aa: CASSATGQPQHF

abundance: .
v_gene: TRBV14
j_gene: TRBJ1-1
d_gene: .
CDR3nt: TGTGCCAGCGCCCGGCAGGTCCCGGGGGGCACTGAAGCTTTCTTT
CDR3aa: CASARQVPGGTEAFF

abundance: many
v_gene: TRBV12-3/TRBV12-4
j_gene: TRBJ2-7
d_gene: TRBD2
CDR3nt: TGTGCCAGCAGTTGGACCCCGGGACTAGCGGCCGACTACGAGCAGTACTTC
CDR3aa: CASSWTPGLAADYEQYF

abundance: .
v_gene: TRBV28
j_gene: TRBJ2-1
d_gene: TRBD1
CDR3nt: TGTGCCAGCAGCAATCCGGGACAGGGTTACAATGAGCAGTTCTTC
CDR3aa: CASSNPGQGYNEQFF

abundance: .
v_gene: TRBV18
j_gene: TRBJ1-2
d_gene: .
CDR3nt: TGTGCCAGCTCACCCTCCAGGGGTGGGGGCTACACCTTC
CDR3aa: CASSPSRGGGYTF

abundance: many
v_gene: TRBV5-1
j_gene: TRBJ2-3
d_gene: .
CDR3nt: TGCGCCAGCAGCTTGGAGGCAGACCCAGATACGCAGTATTTT
CDR3aa: CASSLEADPDTQYF

abundance: .
v_gene: TRBV6-1
j_gene: TRBJ2-2
d_gene: TRBD2
CDR3nt: TGTGCCAGCAGTGAAGTCGGGACTAGCGGGGGCCCGAACACCGGGGAGCTGTTTTTT
CDR3aa: CASSEVGTSGGPNTGELFF

abundance: .
v_gene: TRBV3-1
j_gene: TRBJ1-1
d_gene: .
CDR3nt: TGTGCCAGCAGCCAAGTCGCTGAAGCTTTCTTT
CDR3aa: CASSQVAEAFF

abundance: .
v_gene: TRBV2
j_gene: TRBJ1-5
d_gene: .
CDR3nt: TGTGCCACCGCTCCTCAGTTTAGCAATCAGCCCCAGCATTTT
CDR3aa: CATAPQFSNQPQHF

abundance: .
v_gene: TRBV2
j_gene: TRBJ1-6
d_gene: TRBD1
CDR3nt: TGTGCCAGCACGAGAGGGGGCCGGGATTCACCCCTCCACTTT
CDR3aa: CASTRGGRDSPLHF

abundance: .
v_gene: TRBV23-1
j_gene: TRBJ2-5
d_gene: .
CDR3nt: TGCGCCAGCCCAGAGACCCAGTACTTC
CDR3aa: CASPETQYF

abundance: .
v_gene: TRBV12-3/TRBV12-4
j_gene: TRBJ1-5
d_gene: .
CDR3nt: TGTGCCAGCAGTTTCGGTCAGGATAGCAATCAGCCCCAGCATTTT
CDR3aa: CASSFGQDSNQPQHF

abundance: .
v_gene: TRBV6-1
j_gene: TRBJ2-5
d_gene: TRBD2
CDR3nt: TGTGCCAGCAGCCCCCGACCTAGCGGGGCCCAAGAGACCCAGTACTTC
CDR3aa: CASSPRPSGAQETQYF

abundance: few
v_gene: TRBV19
j_gene: TRBJ2-1
d_gene: TRBD2
CDR3nt: TGTGCCAGTAGTATAGGGGCTAGCGGGGTCTTAGCTGAGCAGTTCTTC
CDR3aa: CASSIGASGVLAEQFF